This T cell receptor beta chain was found in a study of blood T cells in healthy people across ages. Study conclusions and caveats: Naive CD4+ cell counts and diversity both ran higher in long-lived than in aged donors.

Donors ranged from roughly 6 to 90 years old and were healthy Caucasians in Russia. This clonotype was counted only a few times. As yet, its antigen is unknown. Primers used in a second PCR of roughly 7 to 12 cycles were a sample-barcoded 5' primer and a J-beta primer mix. From the 5' RACE reads, TCRdb called clonotypes with MiXCR, one entry per CDR3 protein. This table holds roughly 800,000 distinct CDR3 sequences, 36% found once. Trimming cost V 3 bases and J 4 bases, with 24 bases left between them. Germline V gene lookup returns CDR1 DFQATT and CDR2 SNEGSKA (reference sequence). CDR3 length: 17 residues.

The gene calls are TRBV20-1 and TRBJ2-5; no clear D gene. The sample comprised blood. The receptor's source is a man between 18 and 35 years old in good health. The CDR3 is CSASLLGYPNQAETQYF. CDR3 DNA sequence: TGCAGTGCTAGCCTCCTAGGATATCCCAATCAGGCAGAGACCCAGTACTTC.